This T cell receptor beta chain was found in a study of graft-versus-host responses after intestinal transplantation. Turning to the study itself: Once they had received anti-thymocyte globulin induction, all recipients took tacrolimus and steroids for around 3 years. Study results and limitations: Recipient marrow held GvH clones, some first seen in ileum or blood. Allografts of patients with graft-donor T cell macrochimerism showed high graft-versus-host to host-versus-graft clone ratios. Early after transplant, HvG clones declined as circulating GvH clones peaked.

Notes on this clone: What it recognizes is unknown.

Germline V gene sequence: CDR1 SGHDT, CDR2 YYEEEE. This CDR3 comprises 13 residues. The germline V and J ends were trimmed by 0 bases and 1 base, with 2 bases remaining between them. TCRdb's copy holds only in-frame clones and misses some; the assay was immunoSEQ multiplex PCR. The table has about 110,000 clones, roughly 90% seen once. Sequenced material: unstimulated CD4+ T cells sorted from spleen or lymph node cells, taken before transplant. This clonotype was sampled from a human donor who was the organ donor for an intestinal transplant. The chain employs TRBV5-6 and TRBJ2-1; D is unclear. The CDR3 DNA is TGTGCCAGCAGCTTGGGTTCCTACAATGAGCAGTTCTTC. As protein: CASSLGSYNEQFF.